This entry features one T cell receptor (beta chain) sequence. Data came from immunoSEQ multiplex PCR; TCRdb stores just in-frame clones and leaves some out. The sample carries more than 2,000,000 clones, more than 90% recorded once. The CDR3 is 16 residues long. Looked up from germline, CDR1 is MNHEY and CDR2 is SMNVEV (reference sequence). Deletions cut 2 bases from V and 7 bases from J, with 15 bases between. The data originate from a study of shared clonotypes between healthy human individuals. The origin of this receptor is a man aged 18 to 35 in good health. Specimen: naive CD4+ T cells sorted from blood. Subset reported: CD45RA+ positively selected. This sequence joins TRBV27 and TRBJ1-6, with D unresolved. The CDR3 reads CASSLTQANLNSPLHF. Written as DNA, the CDR3 is TGTGCCAGCAGTTTAACCCAGGCCAATCTCAATTCACCCCTCCACTTT.